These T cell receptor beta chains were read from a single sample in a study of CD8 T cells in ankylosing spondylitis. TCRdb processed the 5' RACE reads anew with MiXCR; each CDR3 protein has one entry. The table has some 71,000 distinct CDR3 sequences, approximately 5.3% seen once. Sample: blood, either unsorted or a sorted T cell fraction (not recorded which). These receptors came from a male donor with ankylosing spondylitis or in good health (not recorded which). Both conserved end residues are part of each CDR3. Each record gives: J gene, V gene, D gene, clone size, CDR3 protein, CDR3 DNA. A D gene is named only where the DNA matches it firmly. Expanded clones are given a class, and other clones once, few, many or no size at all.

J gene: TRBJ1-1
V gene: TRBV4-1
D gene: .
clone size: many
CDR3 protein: CASSHTQGVNTEAFF
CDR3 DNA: TGCGCCAGCAGCCACACCCAGGGCGTGAACACTGAAGCTTTCTTT

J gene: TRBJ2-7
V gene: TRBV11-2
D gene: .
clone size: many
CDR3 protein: CASSYSGIIHEQYF
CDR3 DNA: TGTGCCAGCAGCTATTCAGGGATAATCCACGAGCAGTACTTC

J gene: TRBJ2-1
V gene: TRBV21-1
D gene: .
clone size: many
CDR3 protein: CASSKNPVGGLSYNEQFF
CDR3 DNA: TGTGCCAGCAGCAAAAACCCCGTAGGGGGATTATCCTACAATGAGCAGTTCTTC

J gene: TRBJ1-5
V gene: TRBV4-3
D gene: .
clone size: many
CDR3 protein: CASSQEPFQGNQPQHF
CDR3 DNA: TGCGCCAGCAGCCAAGAGCCATTCCAGGGAAATCAGCCCCAGCATTTT

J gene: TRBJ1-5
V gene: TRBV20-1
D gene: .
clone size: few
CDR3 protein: CSASLSGVASNQPQHF
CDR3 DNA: TGCAGTGCTAGTCTATCGGGGGTCGCATCAAATCAGCCCCAGCATTTT

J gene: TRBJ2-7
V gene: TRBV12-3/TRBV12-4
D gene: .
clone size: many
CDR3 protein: CASSLGGVLSYEQYF
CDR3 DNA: TGTGCCAGCAGTTTAGGGGGGGTCCTATCCTACGAGCAGTACTTC

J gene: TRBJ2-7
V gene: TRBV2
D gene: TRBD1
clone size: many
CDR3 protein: CASSERDRAGSEQYF
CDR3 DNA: TGTGCCAGCAGTGAAAGGGACAGGGCGGGAAGCGAGCAGTACTTC

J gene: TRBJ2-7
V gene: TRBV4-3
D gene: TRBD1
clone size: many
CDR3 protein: CASSQGTGQSSYEQYF
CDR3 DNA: TGCGCCAGCAGCCAGGGGACAGGGCAGAGCTCCTACGAGCAGTACTTC

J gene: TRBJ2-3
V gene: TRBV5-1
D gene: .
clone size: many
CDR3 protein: CASSLRTVLDTQYF
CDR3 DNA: TGCGCCAGCAGCCTTCGGACCGTTCTGGATACGCAGTATTTT

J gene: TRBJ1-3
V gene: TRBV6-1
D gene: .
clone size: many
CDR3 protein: CASSEGTTGNTIYF
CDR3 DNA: TGTGCCAGCAGTGAAGGGACAACTGGAAACACCATATATTTT

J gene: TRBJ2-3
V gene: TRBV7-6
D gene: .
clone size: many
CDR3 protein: CASSLTGGTDTQYF
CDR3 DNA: TGTGCCAGCAGCTTAACGGGGGGCACAGATACGCAGTATTTT

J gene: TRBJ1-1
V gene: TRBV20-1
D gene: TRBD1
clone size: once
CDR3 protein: CCASWTGKSRGTEAFF
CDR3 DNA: TGCTGTGCTAGCTGGACAGGGAAAAGTCGCGGCACTGAAGCTTTCTTT

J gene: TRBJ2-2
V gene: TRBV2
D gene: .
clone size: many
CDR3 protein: CASSVEGGPGELFF
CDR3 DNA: TGTGCCAGCAGTGTTGAGGGGGGTCCCGGGGAGCTGTTTTTT

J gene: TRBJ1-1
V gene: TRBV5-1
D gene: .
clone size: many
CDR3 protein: CASRLRGNTEAFF
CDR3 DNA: TGCGCCAGCAGACTAAGGGGGAACACTGAAGCTTTCTTT

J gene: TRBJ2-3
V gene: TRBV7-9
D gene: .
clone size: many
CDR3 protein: CASSLAASTDTQYF
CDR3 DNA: TGTGCCAGCAGCTTAGCGGCAAGCACAGATACGCAGTATTTT

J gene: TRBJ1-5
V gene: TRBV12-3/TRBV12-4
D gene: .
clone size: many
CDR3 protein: CASTSGAFINQPQHF
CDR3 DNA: TGTGCCAGCACTTCCGGGGCCTTCATAAATCAGCCCCAGCATTTT

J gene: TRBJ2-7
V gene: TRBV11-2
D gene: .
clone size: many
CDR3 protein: CASSPLGPSYEQYF
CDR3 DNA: TGTGCCAGCAGCCCACTTGGGCCTTCCTACGAGCAGTACTTC

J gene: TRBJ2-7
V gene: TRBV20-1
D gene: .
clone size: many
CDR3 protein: CSATSSSSYEQYF
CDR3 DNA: TGCAGTGCTACCTCCAGCAGCTCCTACGAGCAGTACTTC

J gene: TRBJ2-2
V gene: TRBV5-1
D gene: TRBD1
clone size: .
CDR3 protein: CASSLTTGGRKTGELFF
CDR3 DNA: TGCGCCAGCAGCTTGACGACAGGGGGACGGAAGACCGGGGAGCTGTTTTTT

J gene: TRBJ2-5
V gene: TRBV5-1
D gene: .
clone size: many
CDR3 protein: CASSLSGQSQETQYF
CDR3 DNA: TGCGCCAGCAGCCTCAGCGGACAGAGTCAAGAGACCCAGTACTTC

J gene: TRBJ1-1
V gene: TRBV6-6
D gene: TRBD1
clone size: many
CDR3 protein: CASSSTGQGEAFF
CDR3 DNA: TGTGCCAGCAGTTCGACCGGACAGGGTGAAGCTTTCTTT

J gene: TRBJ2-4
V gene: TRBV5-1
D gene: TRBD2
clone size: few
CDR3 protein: CASSSAGDRDIQYF
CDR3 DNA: TGCGCCAGCAGCTCAGCGGGGGACCGGGACATTCAGTACTTC

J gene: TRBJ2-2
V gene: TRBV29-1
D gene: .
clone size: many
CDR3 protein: CSASAPNTGELFF
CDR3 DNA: TGCAGCGCCTCGGCCCCGAACACCGGGGAGCTGTTTTTT

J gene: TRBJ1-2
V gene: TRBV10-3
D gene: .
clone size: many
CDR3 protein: CAISDIDTNYGYTF
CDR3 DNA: TGTGCCATCAGTGACATCGACACGAACTATGGCTACACCTTC

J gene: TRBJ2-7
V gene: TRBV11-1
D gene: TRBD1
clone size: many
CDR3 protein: CASSSTTGGDPYEQYF
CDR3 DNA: TGTGCCAGCAGCTCCACGACAGGGGGCGACCCCTACGAGCAGTACTTC

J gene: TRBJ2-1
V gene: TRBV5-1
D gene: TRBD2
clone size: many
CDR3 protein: CASGAGGGPYNEQFF
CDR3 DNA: TGCGCCAGCGGAGCGGGGGGTGGACCATACAATGAGCAGTTCTTC

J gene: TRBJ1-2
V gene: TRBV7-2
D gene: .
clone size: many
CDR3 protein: CASSLGEAYGYTF
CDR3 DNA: TGTGCCAGCAGCTTAGGAGAGGCGTATGGCTACACCTTC

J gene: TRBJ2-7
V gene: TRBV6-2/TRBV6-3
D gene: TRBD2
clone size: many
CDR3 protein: CASSRTSGVREQYF
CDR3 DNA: TGTGCCAGCAGCAGGACTAGCGGGGTCCGGGAGCAGTACTTC

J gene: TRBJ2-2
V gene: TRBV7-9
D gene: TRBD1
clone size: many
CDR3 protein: CASSATGGARTGELFF
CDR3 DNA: TGTGCCAGCAGCGCGACAGGGGGCGCGCGGACCGGGGAGCTGTTTTTT

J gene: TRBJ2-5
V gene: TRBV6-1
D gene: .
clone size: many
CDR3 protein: CASSEEGRTKTQYF
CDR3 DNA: TGTGCCAGCAGTGAAGAGGGCAGGACGAAGACCCAGTACTTC

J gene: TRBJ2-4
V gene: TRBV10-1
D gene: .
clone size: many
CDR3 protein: CASQAAGLPSLAKNIQYF
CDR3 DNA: TGCGCCAGCCAAGCGGCAGGTCTCCCGTCGCTAGCCAAAAACATTCAGTACTTC

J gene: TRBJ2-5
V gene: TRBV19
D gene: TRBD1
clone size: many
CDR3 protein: CASSIWTGANQETQYF
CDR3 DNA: TGTGCCAGTAGTATCTGGACAGGGGCAAACCAAGAGACCCAGTACTTC

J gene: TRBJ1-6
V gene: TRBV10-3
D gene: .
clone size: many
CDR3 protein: CAISDPSPLHF
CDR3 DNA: TGTGCCATCAGCGATCCTTCACCCCTCCACTTT

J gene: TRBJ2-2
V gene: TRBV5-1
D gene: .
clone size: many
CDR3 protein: CASSLLKRGGPGELFF
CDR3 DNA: TGCGCCAGCAGCCTCTTAAAGAGAGGAGGTCCCGGGGAGCTGTTTTTT

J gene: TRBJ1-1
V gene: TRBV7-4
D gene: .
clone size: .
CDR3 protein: CASSLAVSTEAFF
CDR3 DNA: TGTGCCAGCAGCTTAGCGGTGTCCACTGAAGCTTTCTTT

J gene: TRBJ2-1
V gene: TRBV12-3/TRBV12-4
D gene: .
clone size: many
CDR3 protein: CASSLLGPNEQFF
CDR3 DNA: TGTGCCAGCAGTTTACTCGGCCCGAATGAGCAGTTCTTC

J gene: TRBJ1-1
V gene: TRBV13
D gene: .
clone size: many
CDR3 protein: CASSFVGGADTEAFF
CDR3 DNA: TGTGCCAGCAGCTTCGTCGGGGGGGCGGACACTGAAGCTTTCTTT

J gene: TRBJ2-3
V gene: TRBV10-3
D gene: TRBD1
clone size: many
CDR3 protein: CAISESTGNTDTQYF
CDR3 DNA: TGTGCCATCAGTGAGTCGACAGGGAACACAGATACGCAGTATTTT

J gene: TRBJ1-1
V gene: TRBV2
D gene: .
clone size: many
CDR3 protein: CASKGGLWDTEAFF
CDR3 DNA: TGTGCCAGCAAGGGGGGTCTTTGGGACACTGAAGCTTTCTTT

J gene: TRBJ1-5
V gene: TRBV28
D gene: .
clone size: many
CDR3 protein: CASSLEYSNQPQHF
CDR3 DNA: TGTGCCAGCAGTTTAGAGTATAGCAATCAGCCCCAGCATTTT